These T cell receptor beta chains were read from a single sample in a study of blood T cells in healthy people across ages. MiXCR was run by TCRdb on the 5' RACE reads, yielding one entry per CDR3 protein. The data show about 1.5 million distinct CDR3 sequences, with roughly 43% seen just once and about 4% held by the top ten. The sample consisted of blood. All receptors derive from a woman aged 18 to 35 in good health. Both conserved end residues are part of each CDR3. D genes are given only for firm matches. Rows may omit the clone size; those that give it use once, few, many or a size class.

cdr3_length: 13; j_call: TRBJ2-1; clone_size: few; v_call: TRBV12-3/TRBV12-4; d_call: TRBD1; cdr3_nt: TGTGCCAGCAGTTCTCACAGGGGGCGGCAGCAGTTCTTC; cdr3_aa: CASSSHRGRQQFF
cdr3_length: 14; j_call: TRBJ1-5; clone_size: few; v_call: TRBV20-1; d_call: TRBD1; cdr3_nt: TGCAGTGCTCACCAACAGGGGGCCGTTGGGCCCCAGCATTTT; cdr3_aa: CSAHQQGAVGPQHF
cdr3_length: 15; j_call: TRBJ1-5; clone_size: NA; v_call: TRBV27; d_call: NA; cdr3_nt: TGTGCCAGCAGTCCCGGGACCTGGGGCAATCAGCCCCAGCATTTT; cdr3_aa: CASSPGTWGNQPQHF
cdr3_length: 13; j_call: TRBJ2-5; clone_size: few; v_call: TRBV4-3; d_call: NA; cdr3_nt: TGCGCCAGCAGCCAGTTTGATGGGGAGACCCAGTACTTC; cdr3_aa: CASSQFDGETQYF
cdr3_length: 13; j_call: TRBJ1-2; clone_size: few; v_call: TRBV6-2/TRBV6-3; d_call: NA; cdr3_nt: TGTGCCAGCATTTCCGCCAACACCTATGGCTACACCTTC; cdr3_aa: CASISANTYGYTF
cdr3_length: 14; j_call: TRBJ2-1; clone_size: few; v_call: TRBV7-2; d_call: NA; cdr3_nt: TGTGCCAGCAGCTTAACTAGCACAGCCAATGAGCAGTTCTTC; cdr3_aa: CASSLTSTANEQFF
cdr3_length: 16; j_call: TRBJ2-7; clone_size: NA; v_call: TRBV18; d_call: NA; cdr3_nt: TGTGCCAGCTCACGAGGGGTGACCTCCTCCTACAATGAGCAGTACTTC; cdr3_aa: CASSRGVTSSYNEQYF
cdr3_length: 14; j_call: TRBJ2-1; clone_size: NA; v_call: TRBV20-1; d_call: NA; cdr3_nt: TGCAGTGCTAGCAGCCGGATATCCTACAATGAGCAGTTCTTC; cdr3_aa: CSASSRISYNEQFF
cdr3_length: 13; j_call: TRBJ1-2; clone_size: NA; v_call: TRBV27; d_call: NA; cdr3_nt: TGTGCCAGCAGTTTATCGCAGGATTATGGCTACACCTTC; cdr3_aa: CASSLSQDYGYTF
cdr3_length: 14; j_call: TRBJ2-1; clone_size: few; v_call: TRBV30; d_call: NA; cdr3_nt: TGTGCCTGGAGCTCGGGGGTTCCTTACAATGAGCAGTTCTTC; cdr3_aa: CAWSSGVPYNEQFF
cdr3_length: 17; j_call: TRBJ2-1; clone_size: NA; v_call: TRBV10-3; d_call: TRBD2; cdr3_nt: TGTGCCGCCCTAGCGGGACAACTGAGGTATGGGCACAATGAGCAGTTCTTC; cdr3_aa: CAALAGQLRYGHNEQFF
cdr3_length: 12; j_call: TRBJ1-2; clone_size: few; v_call: TRBV29-1; d_call: TRBD1; cdr3_nt: TGCAGCGTTTCCACAGGGGTAAATGGCTACACCTTC; cdr3_aa: CSVSTGVNGYTF
cdr3_length: 15; j_call: TRBJ2-3; clone_size: few; v_call: TRBV7-2; d_call: NA; cdr3_nt: TGTGCCAGCAGCGGCGGCGGAGTTAGCACAGATACGCAGTATTTT; cdr3_aa: CASSGGGVSTDTQYF
cdr3_length: 14; j_call: TRBJ2-7; clone_size: NA; v_call: TRBV7-2; d_call: NA; cdr3_nt: TGTGCCAGCAGCTTCGGACAAGACCAGTACGAGCAGTACTTC; cdr3_aa: CASSFGQDQYEQYF
cdr3_length: 14; j_call: TRBJ2-3; clone_size: NA; v_call: TRBV5-1; d_call: TRBD2; cdr3_nt: TGCGCCAGCAGCCCGGGACTAGCGGGAGTTACGCAGTATTTT; cdr3_aa: CASSPGLAGVTQYF
cdr3_length: 15; j_call: TRBJ2-5; clone_size: NA; v_call: TRBV5-1; d_call: NA; cdr3_nt: TGCGCCAGCAGCTTCTTCGGACCGCCCGAGGAGACCCAGTACTTC; cdr3_aa: CASSFFGPPEETQYF
cdr3_length: 14; j_call: TRBJ2-7; clone_size: few; v_call: TRBV12-3/TRBV12-4; d_call: NA; cdr3_nt: TGTGCCAGCAGTTTTGGATCGGAAAGATACGAGCAGTACTTC; cdr3_aa: CASSFGSERYEQYF
cdr3_length: 15; j_call: TRBJ1-2; clone_size: NA; v_call: TRBV4-1; d_call: TRBD1; cdr3_nt: TGCGCCAGCAGCCCCCTCGACAGGGCTAACTATGGCTGCACCTTC; cdr3_aa: CASSPLDRANYGCTF
cdr3_length: 15; j_call: TRBJ1-1; clone_size: many; v_call: TRBV4-3; d_call: TRBD1; cdr3_nt: TGCGCCAGCAGCCAAATAGGACAGGGGAACACTGAAGCTTTCTTT; cdr3_aa: CASSQIGQGNTEAFF
cdr3_length: 12; j_call: TRBJ2-3; clone_size: many; v_call: TRBV27; d_call: NA; cdr3_nt: TGTGCCACATTAAGCCGTGCAGATACGCAGTATTTT; cdr3_aa: CATLSRADTQYF
cdr3_length: 13; j_call: TRBJ1-5; clone_size: NA; v_call: TRBV2; d_call: NA; cdr3_nt: TGTGCCAGCACTTCAGGGAGCAATCAGCCCCAGCATTTT; cdr3_aa: CASTSGSNQPQHF
cdr3_length: 14; j_call: TRBJ1-2; clone_size: NA; v_call: TRBV6-5; d_call: NA; cdr3_nt: TGTGCCAGCACCCCCAGGTGGAGAAACTATGGCTACACCTTC; cdr3_aa: CASTPRWRNYGYTF
cdr3_length: 16; j_call: TRBJ2-1; clone_size: few; v_call: TRBV6-2/TRBV6-3; d_call: NA; cdr3_nt: TGTGCCAGCACCTCCTCGCCCTCGGGGCCAGTGAATGAGCAGTTCTTC; cdr3_aa: CASTSSPSGPVNEQFF
cdr3_length: 11; j_call: TRBJ1-1; clone_size: NA; v_call: TRBV7-9; d_call: NA; cdr3_nt: TGTGCCAGCACCCCCTCTACTGAAGCTTTCTTT; cdr3_aa: CASTPSTEAFF
cdr3_length: 13; j_call: TRBJ1-4; clone_size: few; v_call: TRBV29-1; d_call: NA; cdr3_nt: TGCAGCGGACTGACGGCAACTAATGAAAAACTGTTTTTT; cdr3_aa: CSGLTATNEKLFF
cdr3_length: 13; j_call: TRBJ1-5; clone_size: NA; v_call: TRBV7-8; d_call: TRBD1; cdr3_nt: TGTGCCAGCAGTCCACGACAGGGTCAGCCCCAGCATTTT; cdr3_aa: CASSPRQGQPQHF
cdr3_length: 13; j_call: TRBJ2-3; clone_size: NA; v_call: TRBV11-3; d_call: TRBD1; cdr3_nt: TGTGCCAGCAGCTTGGGACAGCTAGATACGCAGTATTTT; cdr3_aa: CASSLGQLDTQYF
cdr3_length: 13; j_call: TRBJ2-5; clone_size: NA; v_call: TRBV3-1; d_call: NA; cdr3_nt: TGTGCCAGCAGCCAAGCGGGACTCTTGGAGCAGTACTTC; cdr3_aa: CASSQAGLLEQYF
cdr3_length: 13; j_call: TRBJ2-1; clone_size: NA; v_call: TRBV7-6; d_call: TRBD2; cdr3_nt: TGTGCCAGCAGCCTCGGGACTAGCGGGATGCAGTTCTTC; cdr3_aa: CASSLGTSGMQFF
cdr3_length: 15; j_call: TRBJ2-1; clone_size: NA; v_call: TRBV6-2/TRBV6-3; d_call: NA; cdr3_nt: TGTGCCAGCAGTGCCAGGGCGGGATCCTACAATGAGCAGTTCTTC; cdr3_aa: CASSARAGSYNEQFF
cdr3_length: 14; j_call: TRBJ2-7; clone_size: few; v_call: TRBV20-1; d_call: NA; cdr3_nt: TGCAGTGCTAGAGGCCTCAGGGAATCCTACGAGCAGTACTTC; cdr3_aa: CSARGLRESYEQYF
cdr3_length: 14; j_call: TRBJ1-1; clone_size: few; v_call: TRBV7-3; d_call: NA; cdr3_nt: TGTGCCAGCAGCTTATCCCCTGGTTTGGGCGAAGCTTTCTTT; cdr3_aa: CASSLSPGLGEAFF
cdr3_length: 16; j_call: TRBJ1-3; clone_size: NA; v_call: TRBV6-1; d_call: NA; cdr3_nt: TGTGCCAGCATTCCTCTAAGGGCTTTTTCTGGAAACACCATATATTTT; cdr3_aa: CASIPLRAFSGNTIYF
cdr3_length: 15; j_call: TRBJ1-5; clone_size: NA; v_call: TRBV20-1; d_call: NA; cdr3_nt: TGCAGTGCTAGAGAGACAGTCCGCGGCAATCAGCCCCAGCATTTT; cdr3_aa: CSARETVRGNQPQHF
cdr3_length: 15; j_call: TRBJ1-2; clone_size: few; v_call: TRBV5-6; d_call: NA; cdr3_nt: TGTGCCAGCAGCTTCCCCGGGGGAGGGAACTATGGCTACACCTTC; cdr3_aa: CASSFPGGGNYGYTF
cdr3_length: 13; j_call: TRBJ1-5; clone_size: few; v_call: TRBV12-3/TRBV12-4; d_call: TRBD1; cdr3_nt: TGTGCCAGCAGCTGGGACAGGGTTCAGCCCCAGCATTTT; cdr3_aa: CASSWDRVQPQHF
cdr3_length: 17; j_call: TRBJ1-6; clone_size: NA; v_call: TRBV7-9; d_call: NA; cdr3_nt: TGTGCCAGCAGCTCCCACGACCTTAAAGGGAAGGGTTCACCCCTCCACTTT; cdr3_aa: CASSSHDLKGKGSPLHF
cdr3_length: 14; j_call: TRBJ2-7; clone_size: NA; v_call: TRBV11-2; d_call: TRBD2; cdr3_nt: TGTGCCAGCAGCTTAGCGGGAGGGGGGCAGGAGCAGTACTTC; cdr3_aa: CASSLAGGGQEQYF
cdr3_length: 17; j_call: TRBJ2-3; clone_size: NA; v_call: TRBV11-2; d_call: TRBD1; cdr3_nt: TGTGCCAGCAGCTGGCCGGACAGGGCAGGTCTTTCAGATACGCAGTATTTT; cdr3_aa: CASSWPDRAGLSDTQYF
cdr3_length: 15; j_call: TRBJ1-4; clone_size: NA; v_call: TRBV9; d_call: NA; cdr3_nt: TGTGCCAGCAGCCCAGGACAGTCCGGTGTCGAAAAACTGTTTTTT; cdr3_aa: CASSPGQSGVEKLFF
cdr3_length: 17; j_call: TRBJ1-5; clone_size: NA; v_call: TRBV6-1; d_call: TRBD1; cdr3_nt: TGTGCCAGCAGGCGGACAGGGGCCCGCTATAGCAATCAGCCCCAGCATTTT; cdr3_aa: CASRRTGARYSNQPQHF
cdr3_length: 12; j_call: TRBJ2-2; clone_size: NA; v_call: TRBV2; d_call: NA; cdr3_nt: TGTGCCAGCAGTCCCTGGGTGGGGGAGCTGTTTTTT; cdr3_aa: CASSPWVGELFF
cdr3_length: 15; j_call: TRBJ2-1; clone_size: once; v_call: TRBV7-9; d_call: NA; cdr3_nt: TGTGCCAGCACTCTTGGGGCAGGGCTCTCCTACGAGCAGTTCTTC; cdr3_aa: CASTLGAGLSYEQFF
cdr3_length: 12; j_call: TRBJ1-2; clone_size: NA; v_call: TRBV28; d_call: NA; cdr3_nt: TGTGCCAGCAGCACGACAGTAGATGGCTACACCTTC; cdr3_aa: CASSTTVDGYTF
cdr3_length: 13; j_call: TRBJ1-2; clone_size: NA; v_call: TRBV12-3/TRBV12-4; d_call: NA; cdr3_nt: TGTGCCAGCAGCTCAACAGTTTCCTATGGCTACACCTTC; cdr3_aa: CASSSTVSYGYTF
cdr3_length: 15; j_call: TRBJ1-2; clone_size: NA; v_call: TRBV5-1; d_call: TRBD1; cdr3_nt: TGCGCCAGCAGCTTCGGGACAGGGATTAACTATGGCTACACCTTC; cdr3_aa: CASSFGTGINYGYTF
cdr3_length: 16; j_call: TRBJ2-1; clone_size: NA; v_call: TRBV7-9; d_call: NA; cdr3_nt: TGTGCCAGCAGCTTAGCGCCAGGGTCTTTCGGGCATGAGCAGTTCTTC; cdr3_aa: CASSLAPGSFGHEQFF
cdr3_length: 15; j_call: TRBJ2-3; clone_size: NA; v_call: TRBV9; d_call: NA; cdr3_nt: TGTGCCAGCAGCGTAGGATGGGGAAGTATGGATACGCAGTATTTT; cdr3_aa: CASSVGWGSMDTQYF